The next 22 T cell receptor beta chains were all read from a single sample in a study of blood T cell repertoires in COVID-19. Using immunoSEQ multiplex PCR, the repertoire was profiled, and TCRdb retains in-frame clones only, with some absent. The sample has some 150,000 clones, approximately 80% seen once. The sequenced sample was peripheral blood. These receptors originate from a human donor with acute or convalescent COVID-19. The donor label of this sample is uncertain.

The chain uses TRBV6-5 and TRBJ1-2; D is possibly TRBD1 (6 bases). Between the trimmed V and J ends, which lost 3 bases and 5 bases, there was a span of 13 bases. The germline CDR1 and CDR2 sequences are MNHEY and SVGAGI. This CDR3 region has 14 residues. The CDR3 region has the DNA TGTGCCAGCAGTTATCGGACAGCCTCTTATGGCTACACCTTC. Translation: CASSYRTASYGYTF.

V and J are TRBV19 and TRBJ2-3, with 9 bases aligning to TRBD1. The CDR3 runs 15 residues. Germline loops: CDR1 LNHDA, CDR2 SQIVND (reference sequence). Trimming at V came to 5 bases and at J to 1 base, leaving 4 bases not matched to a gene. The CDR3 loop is CASSEYRGRTDTQYF. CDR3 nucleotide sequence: TGTGCCAGTAGTGAATACAGGGGGCGCACAGATACGCAGTATTTT.

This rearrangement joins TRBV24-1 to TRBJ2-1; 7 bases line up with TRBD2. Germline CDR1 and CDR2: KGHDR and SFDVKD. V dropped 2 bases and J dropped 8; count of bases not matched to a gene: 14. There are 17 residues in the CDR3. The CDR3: CATSDSGKGRGSDEQFF. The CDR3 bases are TGTGCCACCAGTGATTCCGGGAAGGGGCGGGGGAGCGATGAGCAGTTCTTC.

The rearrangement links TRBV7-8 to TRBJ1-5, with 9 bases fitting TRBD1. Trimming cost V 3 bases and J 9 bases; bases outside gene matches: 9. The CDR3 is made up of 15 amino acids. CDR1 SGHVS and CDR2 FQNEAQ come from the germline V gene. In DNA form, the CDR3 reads TGTGCCAGCAGCTTGGGGACAGGGTTCAATGGGCCCCAGCATTTT. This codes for CASSLGTGFNGPQHF.

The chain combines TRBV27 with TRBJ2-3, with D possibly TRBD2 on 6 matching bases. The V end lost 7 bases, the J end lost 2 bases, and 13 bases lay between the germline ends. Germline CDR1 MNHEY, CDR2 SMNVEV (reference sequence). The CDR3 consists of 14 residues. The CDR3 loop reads CASNRDFDTDTQYF. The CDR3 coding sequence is TGTGCCAGCAATCGGGACTTCGACACAGATACGCAGTATTTT.

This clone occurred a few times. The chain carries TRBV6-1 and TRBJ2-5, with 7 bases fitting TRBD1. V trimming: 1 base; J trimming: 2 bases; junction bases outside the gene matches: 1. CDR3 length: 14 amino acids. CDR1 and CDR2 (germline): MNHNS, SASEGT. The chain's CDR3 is CASSEVQGQETQYF. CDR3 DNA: TGTGCCAGCAGTGAAGTACAGGGGCAAGAGACCCAGTACTTC.

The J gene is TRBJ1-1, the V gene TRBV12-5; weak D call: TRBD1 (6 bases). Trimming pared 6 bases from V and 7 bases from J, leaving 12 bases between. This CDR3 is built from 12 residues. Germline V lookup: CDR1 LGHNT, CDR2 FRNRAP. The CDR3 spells CASGMDRFEAFF. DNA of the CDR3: TGTGCTAGTGGAATGGACAGATTTGAAGCTTTCTTT.

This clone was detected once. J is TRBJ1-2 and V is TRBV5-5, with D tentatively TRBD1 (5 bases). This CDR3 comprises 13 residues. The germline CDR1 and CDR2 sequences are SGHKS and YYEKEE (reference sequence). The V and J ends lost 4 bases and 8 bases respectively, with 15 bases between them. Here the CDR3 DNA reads TGTGCCAGCAGCCCCGGAGGGGCGTGGGGCTACACCTTC. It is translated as CASSPGGAWGYTF.

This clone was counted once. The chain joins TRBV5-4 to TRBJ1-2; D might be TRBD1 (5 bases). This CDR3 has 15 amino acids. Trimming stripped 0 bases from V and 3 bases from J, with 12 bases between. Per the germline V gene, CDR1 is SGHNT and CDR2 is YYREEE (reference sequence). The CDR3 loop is CASSLVQGDDYGYTF. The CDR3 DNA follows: TGTGCCAGCAGCTTGGTCCAGGGTGATGACTATGGCTACACCTTC.

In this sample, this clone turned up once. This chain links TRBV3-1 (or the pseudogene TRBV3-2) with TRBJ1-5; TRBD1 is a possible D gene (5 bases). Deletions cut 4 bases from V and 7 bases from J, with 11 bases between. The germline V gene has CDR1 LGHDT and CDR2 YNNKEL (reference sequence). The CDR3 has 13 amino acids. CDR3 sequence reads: CASSLRGVQPQHF. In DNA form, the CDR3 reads TGTGCCAGCAGCCTCCGGGGGGTACAGCCCCAGCATTTT.

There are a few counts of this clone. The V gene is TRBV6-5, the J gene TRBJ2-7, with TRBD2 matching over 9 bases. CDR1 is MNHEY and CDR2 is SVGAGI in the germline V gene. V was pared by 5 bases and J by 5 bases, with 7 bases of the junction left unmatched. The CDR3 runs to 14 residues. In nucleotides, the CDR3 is TGTGCCAGCAGTAGCGGGGGGCTCCTCCACGAGCAGTACGTC. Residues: CASSSGGLLHEQYV.

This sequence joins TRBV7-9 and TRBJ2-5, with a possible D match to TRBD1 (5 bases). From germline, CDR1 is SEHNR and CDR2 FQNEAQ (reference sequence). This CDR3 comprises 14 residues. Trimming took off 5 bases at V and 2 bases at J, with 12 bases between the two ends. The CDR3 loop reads CASSQSDSQETQYF. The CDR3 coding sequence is TGTGCCAGCAGCCAATCAGACAGTCAAGAGACCCAGTACTTC.

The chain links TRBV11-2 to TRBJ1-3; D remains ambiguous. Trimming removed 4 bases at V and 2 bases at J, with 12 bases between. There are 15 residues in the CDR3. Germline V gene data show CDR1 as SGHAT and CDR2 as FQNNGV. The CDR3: CASSSRTLTGNTIYF. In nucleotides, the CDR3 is TGTGCCAGCAGCTCAAGGACTCTTACTGGAAACACCATATATTTT.

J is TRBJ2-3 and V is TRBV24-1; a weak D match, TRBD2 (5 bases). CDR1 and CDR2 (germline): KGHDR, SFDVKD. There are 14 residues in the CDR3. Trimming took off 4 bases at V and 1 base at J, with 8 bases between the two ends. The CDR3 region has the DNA TGTGCCACCAGTGAGCCGCGGGGCACAGATACGCAGTATTTT. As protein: CATSEPRGTDTQYF.

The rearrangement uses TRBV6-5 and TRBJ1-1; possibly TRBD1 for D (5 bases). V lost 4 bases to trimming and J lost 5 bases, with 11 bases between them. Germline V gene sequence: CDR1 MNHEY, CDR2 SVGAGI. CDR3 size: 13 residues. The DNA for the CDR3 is TGTGCCAGCAGTTGGCAGGGCAGAACTGAAGCTTTCTTT. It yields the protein CASSWQGRTEAFF.

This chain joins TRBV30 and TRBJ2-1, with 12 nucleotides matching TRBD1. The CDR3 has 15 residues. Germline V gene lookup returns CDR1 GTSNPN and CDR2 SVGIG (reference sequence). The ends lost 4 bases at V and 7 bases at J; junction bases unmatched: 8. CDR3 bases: TGTGCCTGGACCGTGGGACAGGGGGCACGGAATGAGCAGTTCTTC. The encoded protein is CAWTVGQGARNEQFF.

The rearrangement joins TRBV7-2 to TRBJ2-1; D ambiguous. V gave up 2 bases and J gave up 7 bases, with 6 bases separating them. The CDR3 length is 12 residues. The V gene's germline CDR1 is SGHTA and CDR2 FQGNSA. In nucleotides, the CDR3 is TGTGCCAGCAGCTTATCAGTTAATGAGCAGTTCTTC. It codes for CASSLSVNEQFF.

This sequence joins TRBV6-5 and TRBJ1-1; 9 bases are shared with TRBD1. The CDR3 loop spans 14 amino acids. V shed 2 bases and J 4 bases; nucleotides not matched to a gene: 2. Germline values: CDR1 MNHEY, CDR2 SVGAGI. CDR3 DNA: TGTGCCAGCAGTTACGGGACAGGGAGCACTGAAGCTTTCTTT. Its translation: CASSYGTGSTEAFF.

Written as DNA, the CDR3 is TGTGCCACCAGTGCGGACAGATCGGGTACGCAGTATTTT. Translated, it gives CATSADRSGTQYF. This rearrangement joins TRBV24-1 to TRBJ2-3, with D possibly matching TRBD1 (6 bases). The CDR3 is made up of 13 amino acids. Germline CDR1 reads KGHDR; CDR2 reads SFDVKD. V was shortened by 5 bases and J by 8 bases, with 13 bases between the two germline ends.

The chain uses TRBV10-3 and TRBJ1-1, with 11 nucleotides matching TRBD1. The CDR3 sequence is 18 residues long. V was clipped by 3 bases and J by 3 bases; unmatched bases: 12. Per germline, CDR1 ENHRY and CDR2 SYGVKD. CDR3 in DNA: TGTGCCATCAGTGACCGGGACAGGGGGTCATTACGTGACACTGAAGCTTTCTTT. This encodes CAISDRDRGSLRDTEAFF.

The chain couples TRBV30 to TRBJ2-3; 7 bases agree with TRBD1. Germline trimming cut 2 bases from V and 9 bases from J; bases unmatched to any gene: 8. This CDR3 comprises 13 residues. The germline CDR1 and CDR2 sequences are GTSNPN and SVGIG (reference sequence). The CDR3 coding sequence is TGTGCCTGGAGTTTGACAGGGACCGAGACGCAGTATTTT. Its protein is CAWSLTGTETQYF.

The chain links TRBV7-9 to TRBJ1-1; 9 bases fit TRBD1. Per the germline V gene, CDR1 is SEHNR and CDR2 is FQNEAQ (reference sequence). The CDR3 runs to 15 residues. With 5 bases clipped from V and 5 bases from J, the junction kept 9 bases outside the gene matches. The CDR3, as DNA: TGTGCCAGCAGCCCGGGACAGGGAGTGTGGACTGAAGCTTTCTTT. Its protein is CASSPGQGVWTEAFF.